These 14 T cell receptor beta chains were sequenced from one sample in a study of OX40 agonist ivuxolimab in advanced cancers. Sequenced by immunoSEQ multiplex PCR; TCRdb stores in-frame clones only, minus some. The sample gives 70,000 to 100,000 clones, less than 90% of which show up once; 0.9% to 1.2% is in the top ten. The material was CD4+ or CD8+ T cells sorted from blood, obtained in a trial of the OX40 agonist ivuxolimab. The receptors were sampled from an adult with an advanced solid tumor such as melanoma, head and neck, liver or kidney cancer.

V gene TRBV19 combines with J gene TRBJ2-4; D is possibly TRBD1 (6 bases). Germline V lookup: CDR1 LNHDA, CDR2 SQIVND (reference sequence). V lost 7 bases and J lost 3, with 13 bases in between. The CDR3 sequence is 14 residues long. The CDR3 DNA is TGTGCCAGTACCCAACCAGGGGACAAAAACATTCAGTACTTC. Amino acids: CASTQPGDKNIQYF.

The rearrangement joins TRBV7-2 to TRBJ2-5; 11 nucleotides line up with TRBD2. Trimming took 5 bases from V and 1 from J; bases not matched to a gene: 9. The CDR3 is 17 amino acids. Germline CDR1 SGHTA, CDR2 FQGNSA. CDR3 nucleotide sequence: TGTGCCAGCAGCCCAAATCTAGCGGGGGGTTTCCAAGAGACCCAGTACTTC. Its translation: CASSPNLAGGFQETQYF.

The chain employs TRBV7-9 and TRBJ2-1; D is possibly TRBD1 (5 bases). The CDR3 totals 17 residues. Per the germline V gene, CDR1 is SEHNR and CDR2 is FQNEAQ (reference sequence). V was shortened by 7 bases and J by 0 bases, with 19 bases between the two germline ends. This CDR3 is CASTPRRGGSSYNEQFF. CDR3 in DNA: TGTGCCAGCACTCCGAGAAGGGGCGGTAGCTCCTACAATGAGCAGTTCTTC.

The V and J genes are TRBV4-3 and TRBJ2-1; TRBD1 matches 9 bases. The CDR3 length is 18 residues. The V gene's germline CDR1 is LGHNA and CDR2 YSLEER. V shed 2 bases and J 6 bases; nucleotides not matched to a gene: 14. The CDR3 region has the DNA TGCGCCAGCAGCCAACCGGGACAGGGAGGTCTGATCGGCAATGAGCAGTTCTTC. Translated: CASSQPGQGGLIGNEQFF.

The chain links TRBV6-1 to TRBJ1-5; 7 bases match TRBD1. The ends lost 7 bases at V and 2 bases at J; junction bases unmatched: 5. This CDR3 region has 14 residues. Germline assignment: CDR1 MNHNS and CDR2 SASEGT. CDR3 DNA: TGTGCCAGCACTCGAACAGGGGGCAATCAGCCCCAGCATTTT. This encodes CASTRTGGNQPQHF.

The CDR3 sequence: CASSLSAGLDGYTF. The CDR3 nucleotides are TGTGCCAGCAGTTTATCGGCGGGGTTAGATGGCTACACCTTC. The chain has TRBV28 and TRBJ1-2; D unresolved. Trimming cost V 1 base and J 6 bases, with 12 bases left between them. CDR3 size: 14 residues. CDR1 is MDHEN, CDR2 SYDVKM, per germline.

This clone showed up just once. The chain links TRBV19 to TRBJ1-2; D call uncertain. This CDR3 spans 12 amino acids. V lost 4 bases and J 8 bases, leaving 11 bases between the germline ends. Germline CDR1 LNHDA, CDR2 SQIVND (reference sequence). The CDR3: CASSTLERGYTF. The DNA for the CDR3 is TGTGCCAGTAGTACCTTGGAAAGAGGCTACACCTTC.

This chain joins TRBV5-1 and TRBJ1-2; TRBD1 might be the D (5 bases). The CDR3 is made up of 13 amino acids. V was cut by 0 bases and J by 6 bases, with 9 bases left in between. The germline CDR1 and CDR2 sequences are SGHRS and YFSETQ. The CDR3 coding sequence is TGCGCCAGCAGCTTGGCAGGGCCTGATGGCTACACCTTC. The encoded protein is CASSLAGPDGYTF.

The rearrangement links TRBV5-4 to TRBJ2-1; TRBD2 matches 10 bases. The germline V gene encodes CDR1 SGHNT and CDR2 YYREEE (reference sequence). The CDR3 is 14 amino acids. V was clipped by 4 bases and J by 5 bases; unmatched bases: 3. The CDR3, as DNA: TGTGCCAGCAGCCCAACTAGCGGGGACAATGAGCAGTTCTTC. It codes for CASSPTSGDNEQFF.

This chain joins TRBV7-7 and TRBJ2-3; D is possibly TRBD2 (5 bases). V was clipped by 5 bases and J by 3 bases, with 9 bases between them. Germline V gives CDR1 SSHAT, CDR2 FNYEAQ (reference sequence). This CDR3 has 13 residues. The CDR3 here is CASSAPGTDTQYF. Written as DNA, the CDR3 is TGTGCCAGCAGCGCACCGGGAACAGATACGCAGTATTTT.

The J gene is TRBJ1-2, the V gene TRBV28, with D possibly being TRBD1 (5 bases). Per germline, CDR1 MDHEN and CDR2 SYDVKM. Trimming stripped 4 bases from V and 3 bases from J, with 6 bases between. The CDR3 covers 12 residues. CDR3 DNA sequence: TGTGCCAGCAGTTGGGGGGACTATGGCTACACCTTC. This codes for CASSWGDYGYTF.

CDR3 protein: CASSLFPMGWRGNQPQHF. The CDR3 region has the DNA TGTGCCAGCAGCTTATTTCCCATGGGTTGGAGGGGCAATCAGCCCCAGCATTTT. The chain joins TRBV7-6 to TRBJ1-5; the D is unclear. This CDR3 region has 18 residues. Germline assignment: CDR1 SGHVS and CDR2 FNYEAQ. With 2 bases removed from V and 2 bases from J, the gap between germline ends came to 19 bases.

Only a few counts were recorded for this clone. The chain uses TRBV30 and TRBJ1-6, with D maybe TRBD1 (5 bases). The CDR3 runs to 12 residues. Germline loops: CDR1 GTSNPN, CDR2 SVGIG (reference sequence). Between the trimmed V and J ends, which lost 2 bases and 10 bases, there was a span of 9 bases. In DNA form, the CDR3 reads TGTGCCTGGAGTAACGGGGGATCACCCCTCCACTTT. Translation gives CAWSNGGSPLHF.

The chain carries TRBV7-2 and TRBJ2-7; 10 positions match TRBD1. The CDR3 runs to 15 residues. Germline lookup yields CDR1 SGHTA and CDR2 FQGNSA. The V segment lost 0 bases and the J segment 6 bases; nucleotides outside the gene matches: 5. CDR3 sequence (DNA): TGTGCCAGCAGCTTAGCGCGGGGACAGGGGACCGAGCAGTACTTC. Amino acid sequence: CASSLARGQGTEQYF.